The T cell receptor beta chain described here comes from a study of blood T cells in healthy people across ages. For this clonotype: The antigen is undetermined.

Samples each yielded at least 6 micrograms of total RNA. Study-wide findings and caveats: Unsorted PBMCs ruled out conclusive naive versus antigen-experienced comparison. Age advanced and TCR beta diversity per million T cells fell, roughly linearly.

For the second PCR, which ran for about 6 to 12 cycles, a sample-barcoded 5' primer and a J-beta primer mix were used. TCRdb reanalysed the 5' RACE reads using MiXCR and keeps one entry per CDR3 protein. The sample consists of almost 1 million distinct CDR3 sequences, roughly half of them appearing once. Per the germline V gene, CDR1 is MNHNS and CDR2 is SASEGT. The CDR3 consists of 14 residues. The sequence derives from a woman aged 60-75 years in good health. The chain combines TRBV6-1 with TRBJ2-5, with TRBD1 matching 8 bases. Near its end, the DNA agrees better with TRBJ2-7, so the J call may be wrong. The sample was blood. The CDR3 DNA reads TGTGCCAGCAGTGAAGGACAGGGGCGCTACGAGCAGTACTTC. It yields the protein CASSEGQGRYEQYF.